This T cell receptor beta chain was identified during a study of blood T cell repertoires in COVID-19. As handled by the study authors: How many nucleated cells were present was estimated from reference gene primer amplification. Some clones are missing from TCRdb's copy, which holds only in-frame ones; the method was immunoSEQ multiplex PCR. V and J calls and clone size come straight from that table; D and trimming were deduced from the DNA. The sample carries roughly 50,000 clones, about 84% recorded once. This CDR3 spans 15 amino acids. Trimming shortened V by 4 bases and J by 5 bases, and 17 bases separated the two germline ends. In germline, CDR1 is MDHEN, CDR2 SYDVKM.

The chain is built from TRBV28 and TRBJ2-5, with D perhaps matching TRBD2 (5 bases). This clonotype was obtained from an older woman with acute or convalescent COVID-19. Sequenced sample: peripheral blood. CDR3: CASSSTGLYGETQYF. The CDR3 nucleotides are TGTGCCAGCAGTTCAACCGGACTTTATGGGGAGACCCAGTACTTC. The variable domain in full, with the rest retrieved from reference TRBV28 and TRBJ2-5, is DVKVTQSSRYLVKRTGEKVFLECVQDMDHENMFWYRQDPGLGLRLIYFSYDVKMKEKGDIPEGYSVSREKKERFSLILESASTNQTSMYLCASSSTGLYGETQYFGPGTRLLVL.